This T cell receptor beta chain was captured in a study of shared clonotypes between healthy human individuals. The CDR3 loop spans 15 amino acids. Germline values: CDR1 SGHRS, CDR2 YFSETQ. The V and J ends lost 4 bases and 3 bases respectively, with 14 bases between them. For sorted subsets, about 190 ng DNA per replicate equaled around 28,000 T cell genomes. Generated by immunoSEQ multiplex PCR, the TCRdb table keeps only in-frame clones and is missing some. Of some 1,100,000 clones listed, 75% to 85% are singletons. General study findings and limits: Clonotypes shared by all four donors outscored non-shared clonotypes in generation probability.

On this clone: Its antigen is undetermined.

The TCR sequence derives from a man aged 18 to 29 in good health. Some clones in this sample may be carry-over from other donors' samples. The chain recombines TRBV5-1 with TRBJ2-1; either TRBD1 or TRBD2 may fit D (5 bases each). Specimen: memory CD4+ T cells from PBMCs. Subset noted: CD45RA-negative fraction. This CDR3 is CASSAAGGDYNEQFF. The CDR3 nucleotides read TGCGCCAGCAGCGCGGCTGGGGGAGACTACAATGAGCAGTTCTTC.